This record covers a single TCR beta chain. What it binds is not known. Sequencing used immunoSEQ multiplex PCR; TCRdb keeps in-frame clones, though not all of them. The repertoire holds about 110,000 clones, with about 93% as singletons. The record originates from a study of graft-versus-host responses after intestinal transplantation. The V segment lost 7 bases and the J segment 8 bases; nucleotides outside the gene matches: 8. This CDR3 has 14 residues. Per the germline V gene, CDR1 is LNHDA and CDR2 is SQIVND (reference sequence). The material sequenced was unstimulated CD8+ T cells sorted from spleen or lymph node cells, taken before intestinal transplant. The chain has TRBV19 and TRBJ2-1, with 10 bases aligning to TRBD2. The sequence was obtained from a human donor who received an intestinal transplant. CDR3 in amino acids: CASTVSGRRDEQFF. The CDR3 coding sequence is TGTGCCAGTACCGTTAGCGGGAGGAGGGATGAGCAGTTCTTC.